Below are 32 T cell receptor beta chains sequenced from a single sample in a study of T-cell memory formation after mild COVID-19. TCRdb reanalysed the 5' RACE reads using MiXCR and keeps one entry per CDR3 protein. The sample yields about 430,000 distinct CDR3 sequences, 18% seen once. The sample comprised PBMCs or a T cell subset sorted from them (not recorded which). The receptors were gathered from a young man who had mild COVID-19 (a few samples of this study predate the infection). Cell type and time point are not known.

The chain has TRBV6-6 and TRBJ1-1, with D perhaps matching TRBD1 (5 bases). The V end was cut by 5 bases, the J end by 7 bases, with 14 bases between. Germline V gene lookup returns CDR1 MNHNY and CDR2 SVGAGI (reference sequence). There are 13 residues in the CDR3. DNA for the CDR3: TGTGCCAGCAGTGACCGGGGCCCTGGTGAAGCTTTCTTT. This sequence encodes CASSDRGPGEAFF.

The chain couples TRBV9 to TRBJ2-3; maybe TRBD2 (6 bases). Germline values: CDR1 SGDLS, CDR2 YYNGEE. The CDR3 length is 15 residues. With 4 bases removed from V and 0 bases from J, the gap between germline ends came to 12 bases. The DNA of the CDR3 is TGTGCCAGCAGCATGCGGGGAGTCAGCACAGATACGCAGTATTTT. Encoded protein: CASSMRGVSTDTQYF.

This clonotype has more than one count but fewer than ten. The chain has TRBV5-1 and TRBJ2-3; TRBD2 matches at 9 bases. J was trimmed by 2 bases and V by 5 bases; bases with no gene match: 6. CDR1 and CDR2 (germline): SGHRS, YFSETQ. The CDR3 has 15 residues. The CDR3 spells CASRASGVSTDTQYF. As DNA, the CDR3 is TGCGCCAGCAGGGCTAGCGGGGTGTCCACAGATACGCAGTATTTT.

This clonotype was seen just once. This chain connects TRBV20-1 to TRBJ2-2; a weak D match, TRBD2 (6 bases). CDR1 and CDR2 from the germline V gene are DFQATT and SNEGSKA (reference sequence). V was shortened by 3 bases and J by 2 bases, with 10 bases between the two germline ends. The CDR3 totals 14 residues. DNA for the CDR3: TGCAGTGCTAGGGCGGGGATCAACACCGGGGAGCTGTTTTTT. Residues: CSARAGINTGELFF.

This sequence joins TRBV27 and TRBJ2-6; 8 bases align to TRBD2. The germline V gene has CDR1 MNHEY and CDR2 SMNVEV (reference sequence). The CDR3 has 16 amino acids. J was trimmed by 1 base and V by 5 bases; bases with no gene match: 4. The DNA for the CDR3 is TGTGCCAGCAGTCCCCGGGGGGGGTCTGGGGCCAACGTCCTGACTTTC. As protein: CASSPRGGSGANVLTF.

The V gene is TRBV12-3 or TRBV12-4, the J gene TRBJ1-1; D is unresolved. The CDR3 consists of 13 residues. Trimming left V 3 bases short and J 3 bases short, with 8 bases between. Here the CDR3 DNA reads TGTGCCAGCAGTTTCAAGTTAGACACTGAAGCTTTCTTT. Protein product: CASSFKLDTEAFF.

The sample holds a few counts of this clonotype. This chain connects TRBV5-1 to TRBJ2-5; D not certain. V lost 1 base and J lost 1, with 8 bases in between. CDR1 is SGHRS and CDR2 is YFSETQ in the germline V gene. There are 14 residues in the CDR3. The CDR3 region is CASSLSIPQETQYF. DNA of the CDR3: TGCGCCAGCAGCTTGTCAATTCCCCAAGAGACCCAGTACTTC. Supplemented by reference TRBV5-1 and TRBJ2-5, the full variable domain reads KAGVTQTPRYLIKTRGQQVTLSCSPISGHRSVSWYQQTPGQGLQFLFEYFSETQRNKGNFPGRFSGRQFSNSRSEMNVSTLELGDSALYLCASSLSIPQETQYFGPGTRLLVL.

This clonotype came up many times. The chain couples TRBV4-1 to TRBJ2-7; 12 bases map to TRBD1. The CDR3 sequence is 16 residues long. The V segment lost 0 bases and the J segment 4 bases; nucleotides outside the gene matches: 4. Germline V lookup: CDR1 MGHRA, CDR2 YSYEKL. Written as DNA, the CDR3 is TGCGCCAGCAGCCAAGATTGGGACAGGGGGCGATACGAGCAGTACGTC. Translating it yields CASSQDWDRGRYEQYV.

This chain's CDR3 is CASSVASGGPDTQYF. The CDR3 coding sequence is TGTGCCAGCAGCGTAGCTAGCGGGGGGCCAGATACGCAGTATTTT. V usage is TRBV9 and J usage is TRBJ2-3; 11 positions match TRBD2. Trimming removed 0 bases from V and 4 bases from J; junction bases left unmatched: 1. The V gene's germline CDR1 is SGDLS and CDR2 YYNGEE. CDR3 length: 15 amino acids.

V gene TRBV6-5 combines with J gene TRBJ2-2; the D gene is possibly TRBD1 (5 bases). V lost 6 bases, J lost 8 bases, and 10 bases lay in between. The CDR3 extends over 12 amino acids. Germline loops: CDR1 MNHEY, CDR2 SVGAGI. CDR3 sequence reads: CASSMTAGELFF. As DNA, the CDR3 is TGTGCCAGCAGCATGACAGCGGGGGAGCTGTTTTTT.

V and J are TRBV7-2 and TRBJ1-5; perhaps TRBD1 as D (6 bases). Germline V gene data show CDR1 as SGHTA and CDR2 as FQGNSA. Trimming pared 2 bases from V and 3 bases from J, leaving 11 bases between. The CDR3 totals 15 residues. CDR3 sequence (DNA): TGTGCCAGCAGCTTACCGACAGGAAACAATCAGCCCCAGCATTTT. Its translation is CASSLPTGNNQPQHF.

This clonotype showed up many times. V is TRBV7-9 and J is TRBJ2-3, with 8 bases that match TRBD2. CDR1 is SEHNR, CDR2 FQNEAQ, per germline (reference sequence). With 5 bases clipped from V and 0 bases from J, the junction kept 7 bases outside the gene matches. The CDR3 sequence is 16 residues long. CDR3 DNA: TGTGCCAGCAGCCCCACGCGGGGGGCCAGCACAGATACGCAGTATTTT. It encodes CASSPTRGASTDTQYF.

The J gene is TRBJ1-1, the V gene TRBV5-1; TRBD1 matches at 8 bases. The CDR3 is 19 residues long. The germline V gene encodes CDR1 SGHRS and CDR2 YFSETQ. V dropped 1 base and J dropped 4; count of bases not matched to a gene: 18. The CDR3 region has the DNA TGCGCCAGCAGCTTGACGGGTTGGGGGGACAGGTCCTCGCCCACTGAAGCTTTCTTT. This encodes CASSLTGWGDRSSPTEAFF.

This clonotype appeared a few times. The chain has TRBV12-3 or TRBV12-4 and TRBJ2-7; D gene uncertain. The CDR3 covers 13 residues. V was cut by 2 bases and J by 2 bases, with 7 bases left in between. CDR3 sequence: CASSLSETYEQYF. For the CDR3, the DNA is TGTGCCAGCAGTTTATCGGAAACCTACGAGCAGTACTTC.

The chain combines TRBV20-1 with TRBJ2-5, with TRBD1 identical over 8 bases. After removal of 3 bases from V and 2 bases from J, the junction contained 17 bases not matched to a gene. Looked up from germline, CDR1 is DFQATT and CDR2 is SNEGSKA (reference sequence). The CDR3 runs 18 residues. The CDR3, as DNA: TGCAGTGCTAGGGGCAGCCTCCGGGGGACAGGTCTACAAGAGACCCAGTACTTC. It translates to CSARGSLRGTGLQETQYF.

This chain links TRBV9 with TRBJ2-1; 12 bases are a match to TRBD2. The CDR3 has 15 amino acids. Per germline, CDR1 SGDLS and CDR2 YYNGEE. The V and J ends lost 0 bases and 7 bases, in that order; junction bases with no gene match: 2. This chain's CDR3 is CASSVALAGGNEQFF. CDR3 sequence (DNA): TGTGCCAGCAGCGTAGCACTAGCGGGGGGTAATGAGCAGTTCTTC.

The chain couples TRBV5-4 to TRBJ2-5, with 8 bases aligning to TRBD1. CDR1 SGHNT and CDR2 YYREEE come from the germline V gene (reference sequence). With 1 base clipped from V and 5 bases from J, the junction kept 10 bases outside the gene matches. This CDR3 is 16 amino acids long. The CDR3: CASSLRTGGYRETQYF. The DNA for the CDR3 is TGTGCCAGCAGCTTGCGTACAGGGGGGTATAGGGAGACCCAGTACTTC.

This clonotype was seen at least ten times. J is TRBJ1-2 and V is TRBV7-2, with TRBD1 identical over 8 bases. Trimming removed 7 bases from V and 8 bases from J; junction bases left unmatched: 12. The CDR3 contains 14 residues. Germline V gives CDR1 SGHTA, CDR2 FQGNSA. The CDR3 nucleotides read TGTGCCAGCATCCCCCCGACAGGGGCCGGCGGCTACACCTTC. It codes for CASIPPTGAGGYTF.

V and J are TRBV2 and TRBJ2-1, with D perhaps given as TRBD1 or TRBD2 (5 bases each). The CDR3 runs to 16 residues. Germline V CDR1 and CDR2: SNHLY, FYNNEI. Between the trimmed V and J ends, which lost 6 bases and 1 base, there was a span of 16 bases. CDR3 sequence reads: CASSWGSSRSYNEQFF. The CDR3 DNA follows: TGTGCCAGCAGCTGGGGGTCAAGCAGGTCCTACAATGAGCAGTTCTTC. Together with reference TRBV2 and TRBJ2-1, the CDR3 gives the full variable domain: EPEVTQTPSHQVTQMGQEVILRCVPISNHLYFYWYRQILGQKVEFLVSFYNNEISEKSEIFDDQFSVERPDGSNFTLKIRSTKLEDSAMYFCASSWGSSRSYNEQFFGPGTRLTVL.

The chain carries TRBV4-3 and TRBJ2-7; D is perhaps TRBD1 or TRBD2 (6 bases each). Between the trimmed V and J ends, which lost 0 bases and 3 bases, there was a span of 15 bases. Germline-derived CDR1 and CDR2 are LGHNA and YSLEER. CDR3 length: 16 residues. DNA for the CDR3: TGCGCCAGCAGCCAAGATCACTCCGGGGGCCACTACGAGCAGTACTTC. It encodes CASSQDHSGGHYEQYF.

The chain employs TRBV20-1 and TRBJ2-7, with D possibly being TRBD2 (6 bases). CDR1 and CDR2 from the germline V gene are DFQATT and SNEGSKA (reference sequence). The germline V and J ends were trimmed by 6 bases and 7 bases, with 16 bases remaining between them. This CDR3 region has 12 residues. CDR3 residues: CSAPISAGEQYF. As DNA, the CDR3 is TGCAGTGCCCCGATTAGCGCGGGGGAGCAGTACTTC.

The CDR3 loop reads CASSIEFSGANVLTF. CDR3 DNA: TGCGCCAGCAGCATCGAGTTCTCTGGGGCCAACGTCCTGACTTTC. The rearrangement uses TRBV5-1 and TRBJ2-6; no reliable D call. V lost 4 bases and J 0 bases, leaving 8 bases between the germline ends. Germline values: CDR1 SGHRS, CDR2 YFSETQ. CDR3 length: 15 amino acids.

This clonotype was counted ten times or more. The V and J genes are TRBV11-2 and TRBJ1-5, with D tentatively TRBD1 (5 bases). From germline, CDR1 is SGHAT and CDR2 FQNNGV. The V gene lost 3 bases and the J gene lost 5 bases, with 8 bases spanning the gap. This CDR3 has 13 amino acids. In DNA form, the CDR3 reads TGTGCCAGCAGCTTTCAGGGTGATCAGCCCCAGCATTTT. This gives the protein CASSFQGDQPQHF.

This clonotype has just a few counts. A junction end diverges from the germline sequence, so it may reflect a read error. The chain couples TRBV4-2 to TRBJ2-3, with D unresolved. Germline loops: CDR1 LGHNA, CDR2 YNFKEQ. CDR3 length equals 16 residues. CDR3 nucleotides: TGCGCCAGCAGCCAAGATTGGGCGGCAAGCACAGATACGCAGTATTTT. It translates to CASSQDWAASTDTQYF.

This clonotype appeared many times. The junction departs from the called germline gene at one end, perhaps through a read error. V gene TRBV7-2 combines with J gene TRBJ2-1; no reliable D call. The germline V gene encodes CDR1 SGHTA and CDR2 FQGNSA. This CDR3 region has 11 residues. For the CDR3, the DNA is TGTGCCAGCAGCTCCTACGATGAGCAGTTCTTC. Its protein product is CASSSYDEQFF. Supplemented by reference TRBV7-2 and TRBJ2-1, the full variable domain reads GAGVSQSPSNKVTEKGKDVELRCDPISGHTALYWYRQSLGQGLEFLIYFQGNSAPDKSGLPSDRFSAERTGGSVSTLTIQRTQQEDSAVYLCASSSYDEQFFGPGTRLTVL.

The DNA of the CDR3 is TGCGCCAGCAGCCAAGATTCCAGGGGGAGCGCGACCGGGGAGCTGTTTTTT. It is translated as CASSQDSRGSATGELFF. The V and J genes are TRBV4-1 and TRBJ2-2; 7 nucleotides line up with TRBD1. The germline V gene encodes CDR1 MGHRA and CDR2 YSYEKL. Trimming cost V 0 bases and J 5 bases; bases outside gene matches: 9. This CDR3 is built from 17 residues.

This clonotype occurred a few times. This rearrangement joins TRBV7-3 to TRBJ2-2; 9 nucleotides line up with TRBD1. The ends lost 5 bases at V and 4 bases at J; junction bases unmatched: 11. The germline V gene has CDR1 SGHTA and CDR2 FQGTGA. CDR3 size: 17 residues. The CDR3 loop reads CASSTTSGTGITGELFF. CDR3 DNA sequence: TGTGCCAGCAGCACCACCTCCGGGACAGGGATCACCGGGGAGCTGTTTTTT.

This clonotype was detected only a few times. The V and J genes are TRBV4-1 and TRBJ2-2; 7 bases are shared with TRBD1. Germline V gene lookup returns CDR1 MGHRA and CDR2 YSYEKL. V lost 3 bases and J lost 4; bases outside the gene matches: 5. This CDR3 is built from 15 residues. The CDR3 here is CASSQWTGGTGELFF. Here the CDR3 DNA reads TGCGCCAGCAGCCAGTGGACAGGTGGCACCGGGGAGCTGTTTTTT.

The chain combines TRBV5-1 with TRBJ1-2; D uncertain. V was trimmed by 0 bases and J by 5 bases, leaving 17 bases between them. There are 16 residues in the CDR3. Germline V gives CDR1 SGHRS, CDR2 YFSETQ. CDR3 nucleotides: TGCGCCAGCAGCTTGGTCCCGGGGTTCGAATATTATGGCTACACCTTC. It yields the protein CASSLVPGFEYYGYTF. The whole variable domain, remainder taken from reference TRBV5-1 and TRBJ1-2, is KAGVTQTPRYLIKTRGQQVTLSCSPISGHRSVSWYQQTPGQGLQFLFEYFSETQRNKGNFPGRFSGRQFSNSRSEMNVSTLELGDSALYLCASSLVPGFEYYGYTFGSGTRLTVV.

This chain connects TRBV7-4 to TRBJ1-1; 7 positions match TRBD1. With V trimmed by 7 bases and J by 11 bases, 7 bases remained unmatched. This CDR3 has 11 residues. Germline V CDR1 and CDR2: SGHVT, SQSDAQ. The CDR3 DNA reads TGTGCCAGCACCTCGACAGGGAAGGCTTTCTTT. This translates into CASTSTGKAFF.

This clonotype was recorded at least ten times. The junction does not match germline at one end; this may be a read error. The chain links TRBV5-1 to TRBJ2-5, with TRBD1 identical over 7 bases. In germline, CDR1 is SGHRS, CDR2 YFSETQ. The CDR3 loop spans 14 amino acids. The CDR3 coding sequence is TGTGCCAGCAGCTTGGGGGACAGCCAAGAGACCCAGTACTTC. Its protein product is CASSLGDSQETQYF.

The chain combines TRBV6-5 with TRBJ2-7, with D possibly being TRBD1 (6 bases). Between the trimmed V and J ends, which lost 2 bases and 6 bases, there was a span of 14 bases. Germline V gives CDR1 MNHEY, CDR2 SVGAGI. The CDR3 sequence is 14 residues long. As DNA, the CDR3 is TGTGCCAGCAGTTACCTCACAGGGAAGAGCGAGCAGTACTTC. As protein: CASSYLTGKSEQYF.